These 7 T cell receptor beta chains originate from one sample sequenced in a study of post-analysis software for immune sequencing data. These receptors' antigens are unknown. Study-wide results and caveats: In patients, TRBV5-6, TRBV5-1 and TRBV20-1 belonged to 4 or 5 TRBV segments found more frequently than in controls.

Libraries were made from TCR beta cDNA, and they carried unique molecular identifiers. TCRdb ran MiXCR on the PCR reads and lists one entry per CDR3 protein. The sample carries about 770,000 distinct CDR3 sequences, about 45% recorded once. Sample: blood. These TCRs come from a girl aged 5-17 years with multiple sclerosis.

The V call is TRBV6-1, the J call TRBJ1-1; D is uncertain. V dropped 4 bases and J dropped 8 bases, with 11 bases sitting between them. Germline CDR1 MNHNS, CDR2 SASEGT. This CDR3 has 12 residues. This CDR3 is CASSARAYEAFF. The CDR3 DNA sequence: TGTGCCAGCAGTGCCCGGGCCTACGAAGCTTTCTTT.

There are a few counts of this clonotype. The genes are TRBV12-3 or TRBV12-4 and TRBJ1-2, with D tentatively TRBD1 (5 bases). V gave up 3 bases and J gave up 1 base, with 9 bases separating them. The CDR3 sequence is 14 residues long. The CDR3: CASSLGEGNYGYTF. The CDR3 region has the DNA TGTGCCAGCAGTTTGGGGGAGGGTAACTATGGCTACACCTTC.

The rearrangement joins TRBV13 to TRBJ2-4, with 8 nucleotides matching TRBD2. The J call is uncertain, as TRBJ2-7 better fits the DNA end. Germline CDR1 is PRHDT and CDR2 is FYEKMQ (reference sequence). This CDR3 comprises 15 residues. This chain's CDR3 is CASSFVGRAAYEQYF. For the CDR3, the DNA is TGTGCCAGCAGCTTCGTCGGGAGGGCCGCGTACGAGCAGTACTTC.

This clonotype has a handful of counts. The V call is TRBV12-3 or TRBV12-4, the J call TRBJ2-1; D is unresolved. Trimming cost V 6 bases and J 1 base, with 10 bases left between them. There are 14 residues in the CDR3. As DNA, the CDR3 is TGTGCCAGCAGCGAAACTAAGTCCTACAATGAGCAGTTCTTC. It is translated as CASSETKSYNEQFF.

The J gene is TRBJ2-1, the V gene TRBV27, with TRBD1 identical over 9 bases. The CDR3 extends over 16 amino acids. After removal of 5 bases from V and 4 bases from J, the junction contained 9 bases not matched to a gene. Germline CDR1 is MNHEY and CDR2 is SMNVEV (reference sequence). The DNA of the CDR3 is TGTGCCAGCAGTCCAAACAGGGGGCGCGCGTACAATGAGCAGTTCTTC. It translates to CASSPNRGRAYNEQFF.

The table lists this clonotype with a few counts. The chain carries TRBV29-1 and TRBJ2-7, with D possibly called TRBD1 or TRBD2 (5 bases each). Between the trimmed V and J ends, which lost 7 bases and 0 bases, there was a span of 19 bases. The CDR3 runs to 15 residues. The germline CDR1 and CDR2 sequences are SQVTM and ANQGSEA. CDR3 region: CSGGGGEGGSYEQYF. CDR3 DNA: TGCAGCGGTGGTGGGGGTGAAGGTGGCTCCTACGAGCAGTACTTC.

J is TRBJ1-2 and V is TRBV3-1, with no clear D. The V gene's germline CDR1 is LGHDT and CDR2 YNNKEL (reference sequence). V lost 1 base to trimming and J lost 3 bases, with 9 bases between them. The CDR3 loop spans 14 amino acids. CDR3 sequence reads: CASSQVRADYGYTF. CDR3 DNA sequence: TGTGCCAGCAGCCAAGTAAGGGCAGACTATGGCTACACCTTC.